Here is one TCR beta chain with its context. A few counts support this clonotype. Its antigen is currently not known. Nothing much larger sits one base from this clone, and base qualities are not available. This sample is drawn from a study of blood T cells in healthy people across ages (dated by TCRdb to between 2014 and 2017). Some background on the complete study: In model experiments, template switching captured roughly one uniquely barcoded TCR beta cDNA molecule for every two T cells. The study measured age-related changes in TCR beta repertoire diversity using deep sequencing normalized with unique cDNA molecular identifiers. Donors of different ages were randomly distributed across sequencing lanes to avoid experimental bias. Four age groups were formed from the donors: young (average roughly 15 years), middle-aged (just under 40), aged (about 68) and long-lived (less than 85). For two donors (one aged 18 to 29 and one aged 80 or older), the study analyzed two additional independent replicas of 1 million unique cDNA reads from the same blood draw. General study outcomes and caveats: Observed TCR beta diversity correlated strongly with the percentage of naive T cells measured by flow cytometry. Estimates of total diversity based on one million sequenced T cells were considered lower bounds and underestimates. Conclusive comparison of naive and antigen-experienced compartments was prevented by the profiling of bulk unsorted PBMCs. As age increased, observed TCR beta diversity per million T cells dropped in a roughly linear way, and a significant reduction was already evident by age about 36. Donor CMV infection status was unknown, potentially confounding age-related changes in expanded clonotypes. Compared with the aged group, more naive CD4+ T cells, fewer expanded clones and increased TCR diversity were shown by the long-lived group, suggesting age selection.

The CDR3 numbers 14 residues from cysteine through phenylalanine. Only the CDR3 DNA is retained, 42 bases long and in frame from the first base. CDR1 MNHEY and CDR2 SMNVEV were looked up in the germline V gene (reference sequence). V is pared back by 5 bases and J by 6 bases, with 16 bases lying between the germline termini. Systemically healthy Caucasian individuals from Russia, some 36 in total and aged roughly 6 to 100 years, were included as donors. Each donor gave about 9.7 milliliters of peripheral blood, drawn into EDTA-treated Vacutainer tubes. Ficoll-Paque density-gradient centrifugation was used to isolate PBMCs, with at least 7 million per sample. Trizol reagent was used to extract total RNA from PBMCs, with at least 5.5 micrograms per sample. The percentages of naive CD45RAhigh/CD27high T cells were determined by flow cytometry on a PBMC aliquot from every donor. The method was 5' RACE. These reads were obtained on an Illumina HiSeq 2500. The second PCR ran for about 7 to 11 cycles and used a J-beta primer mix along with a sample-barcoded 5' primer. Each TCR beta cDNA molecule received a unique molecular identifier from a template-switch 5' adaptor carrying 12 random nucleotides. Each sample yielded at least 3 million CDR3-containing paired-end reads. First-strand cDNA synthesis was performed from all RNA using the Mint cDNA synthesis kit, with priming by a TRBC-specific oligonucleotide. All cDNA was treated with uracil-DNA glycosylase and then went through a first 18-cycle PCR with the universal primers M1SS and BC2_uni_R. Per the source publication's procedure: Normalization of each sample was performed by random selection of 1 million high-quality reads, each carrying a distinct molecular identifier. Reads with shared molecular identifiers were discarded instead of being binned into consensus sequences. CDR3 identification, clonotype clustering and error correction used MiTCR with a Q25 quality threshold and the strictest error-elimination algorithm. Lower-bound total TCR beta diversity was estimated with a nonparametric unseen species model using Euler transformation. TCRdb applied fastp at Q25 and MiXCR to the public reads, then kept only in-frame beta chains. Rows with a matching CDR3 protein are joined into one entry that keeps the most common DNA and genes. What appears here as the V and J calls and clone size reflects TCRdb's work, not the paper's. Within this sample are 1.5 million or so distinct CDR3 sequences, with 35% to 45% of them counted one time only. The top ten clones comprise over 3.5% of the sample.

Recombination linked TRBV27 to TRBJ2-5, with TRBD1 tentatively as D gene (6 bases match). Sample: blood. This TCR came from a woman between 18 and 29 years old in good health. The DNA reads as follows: TGTGCCAGCAGTCCTTATACTGGGGGCCAGACCCAGTACTTC. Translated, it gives CASSPYTGGQTQYF.